This TCR beta chain was documented in a study of blood T cell repertoires in COVID-19. Study-level background: Some COVID-19 samples were acute and others convalescent; all came from the United States, Italy and Spain. PBMCs, B-cell-depleted T cells, or T cells were the source of the cDNA or gDNA that made up the material.

The data were produced by immunoSEQ multiplex PCR, yet TCRdb's version contains in-frame clones alone and is incomplete. The top ten hold more than 0.25% of the sample, which has roughly 670,000 clones, more than 80% seen once. Sequencing used peripheral blood. This clonotype originated in a woman in her late teens or twenties with acute or convalescent COVID-19.

In nucleotides, the CDR3 is TGTGCCAGCAGCCCAGGGACAGGATCTGGAAACACCATATATTTT. It specifies CASSPGTGSGNTIYF. The chain links TRBV4-2 to TRBJ1-3; TRBD1 matches at 8 bases. V lost 4 bases, J lost 1 base, and 3 bases stayed unmatched. The CDR3 has 15 amino acids. In germline, CDR1 is LGHNA, CDR2 YNFKEQ.